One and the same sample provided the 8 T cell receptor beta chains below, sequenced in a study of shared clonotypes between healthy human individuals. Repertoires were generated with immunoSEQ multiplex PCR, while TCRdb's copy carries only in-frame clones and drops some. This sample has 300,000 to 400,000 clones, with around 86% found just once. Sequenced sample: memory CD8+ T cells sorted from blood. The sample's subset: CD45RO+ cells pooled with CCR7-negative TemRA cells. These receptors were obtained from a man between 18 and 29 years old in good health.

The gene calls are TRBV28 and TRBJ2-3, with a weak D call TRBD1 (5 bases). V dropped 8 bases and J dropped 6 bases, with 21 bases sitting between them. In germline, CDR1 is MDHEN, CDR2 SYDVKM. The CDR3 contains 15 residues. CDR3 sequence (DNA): TGTGCCAGCGGCCTACAGGCCCTCCCGGAGGATACGCAGTATTTT. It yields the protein CASGLQALPEDTQYF.

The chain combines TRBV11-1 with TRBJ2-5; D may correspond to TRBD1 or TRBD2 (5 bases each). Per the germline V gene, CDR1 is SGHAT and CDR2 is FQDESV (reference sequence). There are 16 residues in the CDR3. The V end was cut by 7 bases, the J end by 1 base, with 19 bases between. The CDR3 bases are TGTGCCAGCACCCCAAACCCGGTGGGGGTCCAAGAGACCCAGTACTTC. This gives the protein CASTPNPVGVQETQYF.

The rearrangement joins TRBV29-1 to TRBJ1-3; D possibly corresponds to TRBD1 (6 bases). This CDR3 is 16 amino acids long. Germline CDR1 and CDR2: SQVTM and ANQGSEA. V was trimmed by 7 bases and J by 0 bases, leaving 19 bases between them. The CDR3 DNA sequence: TGCAGCGCTCGCCAGGGGTCGTCCCCCTCTGGAAACACCATATATTTT. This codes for CSARQGSSPSGNTIYF.

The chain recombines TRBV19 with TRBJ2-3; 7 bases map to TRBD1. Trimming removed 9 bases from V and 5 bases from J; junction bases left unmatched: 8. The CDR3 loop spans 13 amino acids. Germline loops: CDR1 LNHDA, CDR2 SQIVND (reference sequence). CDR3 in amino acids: CASPRGPGDTQYF. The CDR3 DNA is TGTGCCAGCCCGAGGGGGCCTGGAGATACGCAGTATTTT.

CDR3 coding DNA: TGTGCCAGCAGCGTAACTAGCGCCTACAATGAGCAGTTCTTC. It is translated as CASSVTSAYNEQFF. The V call is TRBV9, the J call TRBJ2-1, with 7 bases matching TRBD2. The CDR3 length is 14 residues. V gave up 1 base and J gave up 2 bases; unmatched junction bases: 0. Germline V lookup: CDR1 SGDLS, CDR2 YYNGEE.

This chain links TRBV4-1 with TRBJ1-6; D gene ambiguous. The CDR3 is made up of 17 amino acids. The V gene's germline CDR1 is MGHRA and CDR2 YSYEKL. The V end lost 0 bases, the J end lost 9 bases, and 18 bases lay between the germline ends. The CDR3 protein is CASSQDRSWGSSSPLHF. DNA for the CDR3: TGCGCCAGCAGCCAAGATCGGTCGTGGGGATCCTCTTCACCCCTCCACTTT.

DNA of the CDR3: TGTGCCTGGAGTAAGACTCAGGGACACCCGGGTCCCCAGCCCCAGCATTTT. This codes for CAWSKTQGHPGPQPQHF. The chain is built from TRBV30 and TRBJ1-5; D possibly corresponds to TRBD1 (6 bases). Germline CDR1 is GTSNPN and CDR2 is SVGIG (reference sequence). V was clipped by 2 bases and J by 7 bases, with 24 bases between them. This CDR3 contains 17 residues.

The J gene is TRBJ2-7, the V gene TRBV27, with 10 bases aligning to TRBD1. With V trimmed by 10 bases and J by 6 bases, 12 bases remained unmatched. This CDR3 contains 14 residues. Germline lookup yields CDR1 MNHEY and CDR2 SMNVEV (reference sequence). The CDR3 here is CATRSGTGVGEQYF. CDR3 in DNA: TGTGCCACCCGATCGGGGACAGGGGTAGGCGAGCAGTACTTC.